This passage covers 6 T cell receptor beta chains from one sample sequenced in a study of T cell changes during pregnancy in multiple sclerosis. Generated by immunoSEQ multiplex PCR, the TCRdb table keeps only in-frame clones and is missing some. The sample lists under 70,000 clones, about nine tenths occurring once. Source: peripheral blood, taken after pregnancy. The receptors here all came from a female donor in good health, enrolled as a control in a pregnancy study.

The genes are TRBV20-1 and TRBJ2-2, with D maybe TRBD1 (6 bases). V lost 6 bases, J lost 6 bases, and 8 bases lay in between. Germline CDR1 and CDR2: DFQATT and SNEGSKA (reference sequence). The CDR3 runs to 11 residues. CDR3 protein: CSAGAPGELFF. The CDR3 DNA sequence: TGCAGTGCGGGGGCGCCCGGGGAGCTGTTTTTT.

CDR3 region: CATSARVGYTF. The CDR3 region has the DNA TGTGCCACCTCAGCTCGGGTAGGCTACACCTTC. The V and J genes are TRBV19 and TRBJ1-2; D is ambiguous. The ends were cut back, 10 bases at V and 8 bases at J, with 14 bases in the middle. The CDR3 is 11 amino acids. Germline V lookup: CDR1 LNHDA, CDR2 SQIVND (reference sequence).

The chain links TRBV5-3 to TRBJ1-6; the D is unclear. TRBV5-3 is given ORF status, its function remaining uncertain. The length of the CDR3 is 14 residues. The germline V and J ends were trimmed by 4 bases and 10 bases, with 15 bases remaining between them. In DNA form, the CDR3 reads TGTGCCAGAAGCCAGCGTAGTCCAAGCTCACCCCTCCACTTT. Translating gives CARSQRSPSSPLHF.

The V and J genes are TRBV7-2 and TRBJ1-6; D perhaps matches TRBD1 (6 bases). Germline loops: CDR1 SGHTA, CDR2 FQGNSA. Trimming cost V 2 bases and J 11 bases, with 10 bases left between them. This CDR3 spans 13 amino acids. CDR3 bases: TGTGCCAGCAGCTTAACAGGGTATCCACCCCTCCACTTT. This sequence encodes CASSLTGYPPLHF. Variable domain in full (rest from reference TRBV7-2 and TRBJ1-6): GAGVSQSPSNKVTEKGKDVELRCDPISGHTALYWYRQSLGQGLEFLIYFQGNSAPDKSGLPSDRFSAERTGGSVSTLTIQRTQQEDSAVYLCASSLTGYPPLHFGNGTRLTVT.

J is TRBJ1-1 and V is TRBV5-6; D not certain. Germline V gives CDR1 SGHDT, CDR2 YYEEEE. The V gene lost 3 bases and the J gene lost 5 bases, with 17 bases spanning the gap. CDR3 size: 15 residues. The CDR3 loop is CASSSGTLPGTEAFF. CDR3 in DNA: TGTGCCAGCAGCTCCGGCACACTTCCCGGGACTGAAGCTTTCTTT.

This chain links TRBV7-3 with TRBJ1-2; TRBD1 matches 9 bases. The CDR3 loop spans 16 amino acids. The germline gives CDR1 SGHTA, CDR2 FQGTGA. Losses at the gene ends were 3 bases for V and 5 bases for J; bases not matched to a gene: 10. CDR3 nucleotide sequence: TGTGCCAGCAGCTTTGACGGACAGGGGCGTTTATATGGCTACACCTTC. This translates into CASSFDGQGRLYGYTF.